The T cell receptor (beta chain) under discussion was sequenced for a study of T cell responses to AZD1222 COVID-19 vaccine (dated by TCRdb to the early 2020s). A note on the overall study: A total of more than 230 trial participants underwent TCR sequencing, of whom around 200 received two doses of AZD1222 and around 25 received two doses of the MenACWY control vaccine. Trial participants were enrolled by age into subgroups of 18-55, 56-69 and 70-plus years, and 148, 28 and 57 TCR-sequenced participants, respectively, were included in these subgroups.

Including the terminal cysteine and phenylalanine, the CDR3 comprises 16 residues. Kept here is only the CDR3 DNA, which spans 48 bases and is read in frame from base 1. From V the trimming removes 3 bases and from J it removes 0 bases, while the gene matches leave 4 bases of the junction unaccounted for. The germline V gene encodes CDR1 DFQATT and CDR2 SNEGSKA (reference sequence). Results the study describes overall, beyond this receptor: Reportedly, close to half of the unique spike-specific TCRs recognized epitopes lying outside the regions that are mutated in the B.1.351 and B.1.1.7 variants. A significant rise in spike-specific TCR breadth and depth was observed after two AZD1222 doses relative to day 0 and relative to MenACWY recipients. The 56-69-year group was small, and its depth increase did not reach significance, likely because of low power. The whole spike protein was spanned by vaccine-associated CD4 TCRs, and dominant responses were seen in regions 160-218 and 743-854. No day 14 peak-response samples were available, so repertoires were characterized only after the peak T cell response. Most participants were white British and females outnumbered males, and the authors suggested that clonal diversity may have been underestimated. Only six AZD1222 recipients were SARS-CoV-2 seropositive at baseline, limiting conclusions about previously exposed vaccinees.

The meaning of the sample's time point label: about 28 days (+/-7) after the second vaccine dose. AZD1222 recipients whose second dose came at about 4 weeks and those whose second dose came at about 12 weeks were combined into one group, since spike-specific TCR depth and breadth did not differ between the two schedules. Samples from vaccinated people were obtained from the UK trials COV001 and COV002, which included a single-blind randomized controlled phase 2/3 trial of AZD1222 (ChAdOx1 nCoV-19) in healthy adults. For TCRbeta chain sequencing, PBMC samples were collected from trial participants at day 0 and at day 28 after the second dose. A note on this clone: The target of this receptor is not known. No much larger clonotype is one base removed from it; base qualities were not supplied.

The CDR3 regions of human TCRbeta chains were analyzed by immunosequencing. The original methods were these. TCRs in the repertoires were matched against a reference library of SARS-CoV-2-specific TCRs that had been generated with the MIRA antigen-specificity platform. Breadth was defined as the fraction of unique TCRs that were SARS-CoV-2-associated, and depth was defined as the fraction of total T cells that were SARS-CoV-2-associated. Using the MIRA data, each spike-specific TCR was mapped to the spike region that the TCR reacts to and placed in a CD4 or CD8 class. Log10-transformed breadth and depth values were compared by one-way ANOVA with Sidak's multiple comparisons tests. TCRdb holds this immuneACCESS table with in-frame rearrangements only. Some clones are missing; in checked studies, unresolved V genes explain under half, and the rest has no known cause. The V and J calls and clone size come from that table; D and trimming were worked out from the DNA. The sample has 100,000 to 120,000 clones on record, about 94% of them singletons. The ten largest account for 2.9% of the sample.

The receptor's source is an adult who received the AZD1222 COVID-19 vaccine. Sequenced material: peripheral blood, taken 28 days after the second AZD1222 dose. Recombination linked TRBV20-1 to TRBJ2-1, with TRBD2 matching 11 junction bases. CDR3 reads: CSASGTSGHSYNEQFF. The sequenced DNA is TGCAGTGCTAGTGGGACTAGCGGACACTCCTACAATGAGCAGTTCTTC.